This TCR beta chain was recovered during a study of molecular identifiers for immune sequencing clone quantification. Study at large: The replicate experiment used RNA from roughly 18,000 or 92,000 naive CD8 cells. This RNA was split into five aliquots, and four of them were sequenced. Findings and caveats of the study: Highly expanded clone sizes could end up underestimated if a barcode were shared by identical TCR molecules. Among effectors, clones above 20 RNA copies held over 99% of molecules; among naive cells, under 1%.

Naive CD8 T cell sorting was performed on the CD8+CD4-CCR7+CD45RA+ phenotype. On this clonotype: Its antigen remains unidentified.

TCRdb re-called the PCR reads through MiXCR, storing one row per CDR3 protein. The sample contains 88,000 or so distinct CDR3 sequences, around 20% of which appear only once. The V end lost 0 bases, the J end lost 2 bases, and 7 bases lay between the germline ends. Germline values: CDR1 WSHSY, CDR2 SAAADI. This CDR3 comprises 14 residues. The J gene is TRBJ1-1, the V gene TRBV10-2, with D unresolved. The sample was naive CD8+ T cells from blood, with Jurkat cell RNA spiked in. Subset defined: FACS-sorted CD8+CD4-CCR7+CD45RA+ naive T cells. The origin of this receptor is a human donor in good health. Some libraries in this study had Jurkat cell RNA spiked in. Here the CDR3 reads CASSESRANTEAFF. Written as DNA, the CDR3 is TGCGCCAGCAGTGAGTCGAGAGCCAACACTGAAGCTTTCTTT.